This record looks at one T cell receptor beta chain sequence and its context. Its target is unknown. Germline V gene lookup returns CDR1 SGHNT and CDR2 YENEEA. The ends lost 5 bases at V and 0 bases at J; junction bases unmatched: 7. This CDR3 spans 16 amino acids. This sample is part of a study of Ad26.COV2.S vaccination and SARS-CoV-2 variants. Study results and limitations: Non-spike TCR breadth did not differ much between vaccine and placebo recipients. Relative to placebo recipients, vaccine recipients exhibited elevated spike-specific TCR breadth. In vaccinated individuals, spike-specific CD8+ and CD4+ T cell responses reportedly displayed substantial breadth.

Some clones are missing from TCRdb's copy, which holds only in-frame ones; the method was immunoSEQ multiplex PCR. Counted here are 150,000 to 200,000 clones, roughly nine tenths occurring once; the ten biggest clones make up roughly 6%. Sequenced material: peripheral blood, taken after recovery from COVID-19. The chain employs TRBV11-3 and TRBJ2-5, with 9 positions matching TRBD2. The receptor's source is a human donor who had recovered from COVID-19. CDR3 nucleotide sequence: TGTGCCAGCAGCCCCAACAGCGGGAGGAACCAAGAGACCCAGTACTTC. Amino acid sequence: CASSPNSGRNQETQYF.